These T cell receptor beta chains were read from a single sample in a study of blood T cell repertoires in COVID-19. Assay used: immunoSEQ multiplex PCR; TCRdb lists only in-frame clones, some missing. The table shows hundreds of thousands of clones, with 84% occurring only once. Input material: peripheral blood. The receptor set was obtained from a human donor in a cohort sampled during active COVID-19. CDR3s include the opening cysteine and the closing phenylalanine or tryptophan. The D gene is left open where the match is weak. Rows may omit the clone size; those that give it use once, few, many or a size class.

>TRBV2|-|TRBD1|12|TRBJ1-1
TGTGCCAGCGCAGGGGGAGACACTGAAGCTTTCTTT
CASAGGDTEAFF
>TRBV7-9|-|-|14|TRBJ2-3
TGTGCCAGCACCCAGGGACTTACCTCAGATACGCAGTATTTT
CASTQGLTSDTQYF
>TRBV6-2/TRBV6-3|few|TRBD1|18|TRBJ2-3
TGTGCCAGCAGTTACCCCGGTCGCCTGCAGGGGGCGCGGGATACGCAGTATTTT
CASSYPGRLQGARDTQYF
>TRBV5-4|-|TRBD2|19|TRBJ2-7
TGTGCCAGCAGCCCAGTCCGCGGGGGGCCTCGATTTTCTCCCTACGAGCAGTACTTC
CASSPVRGGPRFSPYEQYF
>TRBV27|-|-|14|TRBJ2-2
TGTGCCAGCAGTATCGTTAGTTCCACCGGGGAGCTGTTTTTT
CASSIVSSTGELFF
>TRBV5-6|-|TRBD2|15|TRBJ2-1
TGTGCCAGCAGCTTCTCTAGCGGGGTCAACAATGAGCAGTTCTTC
CASSFSSGVNNEQFF
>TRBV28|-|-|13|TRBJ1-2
TGTGCCAGCAGTTTAACCGGGGTCGGCGGCTACACCTTC
CASSLTGVGGYTF
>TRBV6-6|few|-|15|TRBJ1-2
TGTGCCAGCAGCTCCCCCGCAGGGATTAACTATGGCTACACCTTC
CASSSPAGINYGYTF
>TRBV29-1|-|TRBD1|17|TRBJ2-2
TGCAGCGTTGAAGTGGAATGGACAGGGAATCACACCGGGGAGCTGTTTTTT
CSVEVEWTGNHTGELFF
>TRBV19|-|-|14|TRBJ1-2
TGTGCCAGTAGTATAGATGGGGCAAACTATGGCTACACCTTC
CASSIDGANYGYTF
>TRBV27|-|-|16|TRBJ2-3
TGTGCCAGCAGTGTTCAAGTGGGAGTGGGCACAGATACGCAGTATTTT
CASSVQVGVGTDTQYF
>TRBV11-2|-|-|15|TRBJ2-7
TGTGCCAGCAGCTTAGGAAGGGGGACCCTCTACGAGCAGTACTTC
CASSLGRGTLYEQYF
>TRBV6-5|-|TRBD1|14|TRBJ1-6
TGTGCCAGCAGCAAGACAGGGGGTAATTCACCCCTCCACTTT
CASSKTGGNSPLHF
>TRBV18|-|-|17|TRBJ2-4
TGTGCCAGCTCACCACGGCCAGCGGCAGAGGGCAAAAACATTCAGTACTTC
CASSPRPAAEGKNIQYF